The 26 T cell receptor beta chains presented below share a single source sample, sequenced in a study of cytomegalovirus exposure and HLA in healthy donors. PCR used 60 Vbeta primers and 13 Jbeta primers. Some clones are missing from TCRdb's copy, which holds only in-frame ones; the method was immunoSEQ multiplex PCR. The table lists over 55,000 clones, approximately 80% of them singletons. The sample taken for sequencing was PBMCs. The receptors derive from a male donor in good health and CMV-seronegative.

The chain carries TRBV30 and TRBJ2-2; 12 bases are a match to TRBD2. Germline V gene sequence: CDR1 GTSNPN, CDR2 SVGIG (reference sequence). This CDR3 spans 20 amino acids. The junction had 19 bases not matched to a gene; V was cut back by 1 base and J by 7 bases. CDR3 coding DNA: TGTGCCTGGAGTGGTGAAAGGTGGGCTAGCGGGGGGGCCGGCGACGGGGAGCTGTTTTTT. It translates to CAWSGERWASGGAGDGELFF.

This sequence joins TRBV12-5 and TRBJ2-7; D may be TRBD2 (5 bases). Trimming took off 2 bases at V and 0 bases at J, with 8 bases between the two ends. CDR3 length: 14 amino acids. Germline CDR1 is LGHNT and CDR2 is FRNRAP. The CDR3, as DNA: TGTGCTAGTGGTTTGAGCGGCAACTCCTACGAGCAGTACTTC. Its translation: CASGLSGNSYEQYF.

V is TRBV19 and J is TRBJ1-5; 8 nucleotides align to TRBD1. The germline V gene has CDR1 LNHDA and CDR2 SQIVND (reference sequence). Trimming took 4 bases from V and 5 from J; bases not matched to a gene: 4. This CDR3 region has 14 residues. The CDR3 bases are TGTGCCAGTAGTACCCGACAGGGGTATCAGCCCCAGCATTTT. This encodes CASSTRQGYQPQHF. Looking up the rest from reference TRBV19 and TRBJ1-5 gives the full variable domain: DGGITQSPKYLFRKEGQNVTLSCEQNLNHDAMYWYRQDPGQGLRLIYYSQIVNDFQKGDIAEGYSVSREKKESFPLTVTSAQKNPTAFYLCASSTRQGYQPQHFGDGTRLSIL.

The chain links TRBV5-1 to TRBJ2-3, with a weak D call TRBD2 (6 bases). V shed 4 bases and J shed 2 bases, with 11 bases lying between them. CDR1 is SGHRS and CDR2 is YFSETQ in the germline V gene. This CDR3 region has 14 residues. The CDR3 DNA is TGCGCCAGCAGCCCGGGACTTACCACAGATACGCAGTATTTT. It translates to CASSPGLTTDTQYF.

The chain employs TRBV2 and TRBJ1-1; 10 bases are shared with TRBD1. There are 16 residues in the CDR3. Germline CDR1 SNHLY, CDR2 FYNNEI. J was trimmed by 1 base and V by 10 bases; bases with no gene match: 12. The CDR3: CATRTRQGASNTEAFF. Here the CDR3 DNA reads TGTGCCACCCGCACCCGACAGGGGGCATCGAACACTGAAGCTTTCTTT. Using reference TRBV2 and TRBJ1-1 for the parts outside the CDR3, the full variable domain is EPEVTQTPSHQVTQMGQEVILRCVPISNHLYFYWYRQILGQKVEFLVSFYNNEISEKSEIFDDQFSVERPDGSNFTLKIRSTKLEDSAMYFCATRTRQGASNTEAFFGQGTRLTVV.

V gene TRBV6-1 combines with J gene TRBJ2-3, with 12 bases identical to TRBD1. The germline V gene encodes CDR1 MNHNS and CDR2 SASEGT. Losses at the gene ends were 2 bases for V and 0 bases for J; bases not matched to a gene: 3. The CDR3 totals 17 residues. DNA of the CDR3: TGTGCCAGCAGTGAACGTGGGACAGGGGGCAGCACAGATACGCAGTATTTT. Protein: CASSERGTGGSTDTQYF.

The chain uses TRBV5-4 and TRBJ2-6; D ambiguous. With 3 bases removed from V and 0 bases from J, the gap between germline ends came to 10 bases. The CDR3 sequence is 16 residues long. Looked up from germline, CDR1 is SGHNT and CDR2 is YYREEE (reference sequence). CDR3 DNA sequence: TGTGCCAGCAGCTCTACGTATAACTCTGGGGCCAACGTCCTGACTTTC. Its translation is CASSSTYNSGANVLTF.

The chain employs TRBV4-1 and TRBJ2-7; 12 positions agree with TRBD1. CDR1 and CDR2 (germline): MGHRA, YSYEKL. J gave up 2 bases and V 4 bases, and 6 bases lay outside the gene matches. The CDR3 has 16 residues. The chain's CDR3 is CASSPGQGAKTYEQYF. CDR3 bases: TGCGCCAGCAGCCCGGGACAGGGGGCAAAAACCTACGAGCAGTACTTC.

The rearrangement links TRBV13 to TRBJ1-3; 7 nucleotides line up with TRBD1. CDR3 size: 16 residues. The germline gives CDR1 PRHDT, CDR2 FYEKMQ (reference sequence). J was trimmed by 0 bases and V by 2 bases; bases with no gene match: 4. The CDR3 sequence: CASSLSGGSSGNTIYF. The CDR3 DNA is TGTGCCAGCAGCTTATCAGGGGGGAGCTCTGGAAACACCATATATTTT.

The chain links TRBV6-4 to TRBJ2-2; 12 bases are shared with TRBD2. CDR1 and CDR2 from the germline V gene are MRHNA and SNTAGT. The CDR3 has 15 residues. J was trimmed by 3 bases and V by 6 bases; bases with no gene match: 2. The CDR3 sequence: CASSASGGDTGELFF. CDR3 nucleotides: TGTGCCAGCAGCGCTAGCGGGGGGGACACCGGGGAGCTGTTTTTT.

This clone was observed a single time. The chain employs TRBV11-2 and TRBJ2-6; perhaps TRBD1 as D (5 bases). This CDR3 has 15 amino acids. Germline CDR1 SGHAT, CDR2 FQNNGV. The V end was cut by 2 bases, the J end by 0 bases, with 5 bases between. The CDR3 DNA follows: TGTGCCAGCAGCTTAACAGGCTCTGGGGCCAACGTCCTGACTTTC. Its protein product is CASSLTGSGANVLTF.

This clone was detected only once. The J gene is TRBJ1-1, the V gene TRBV11-2; 8 nucleotides agree with TRBD1. The CDR3 totals 14 residues. V trimming: 0 bases; J trimming: 9 bases; junction bases outside the gene matches: 6. CDR1 is SGHAT, CDR2 FQNNGV, per germline. DNA of the CDR3: TGTGCCAGCAGCTTAGATGTGGGACAGGCCCAAGCTTTCTTT. Translated: CASSLDVGQAQAFF.

This clone appeared a few times. The chain links TRBV12-5 to TRBJ1-5, with 10 positions matching TRBD1. With V trimmed by 1 base and J by 2 bases, 8 bases remained unmatched. Germline values: CDR1 LGHNT, CDR2 FRNRAP. CDR3 length: 18 residues. The CDR3 is CASGLAGSGTGGNQPQHF. The CDR3 DNA follows: TGTGCTAGTGGTTTGGCGGGATCCGGGACAGGGGGCAATCAGCCCCAGCATTTT. Full variable domain (rest looked up from reference TRBV12-5 and TRBJ1-5): DARVTQTPRHKVTEMGQEVTMRCQPILGHNTVFWYRQTMMQGLELLAYFRNRAPLDDSGMPKDRFSAEMPDATLATLKIQPSEPRDSAVYFCASGLAGSGTGGNQPQHFGDGTRLSIL.

The chain employs TRBV6-5 and TRBJ1-3; possible D gene TRBD1, 5 bases. Trimming shortened V by 6 bases and J by 3 bases, and 12 bases separated the two germline ends. Per the germline V gene, CDR1 is MNHEY and CDR2 is SVGAGI. This CDR3 is built from 14 residues. CDR3 region: CASSGGVRGNTIYF. DNA of the CDR3: TGTGCCAGCAGCGGGGGGGTCCGTGGAAACACCATATATTTT.

This clone was detected a few times. V is TRBV27 and J is TRBJ1-2; D gene uncertain. This CDR3 region has 16 residues. The germline gives CDR1 MNHEY, CDR2 SMNVEV (reference sequence). V was shortened by 0 bases and J by 1 base, with 12 bases between the two germline ends. CDR3 nucleotides: TGTGCCAGCAGTTTATCGGCCGGGTCTCTTAACTATGGCTACACCTTC. Translated: CASSLSAGSLNYGYTF.

This chain links TRBV6-4 with TRBJ2-3, with TRBD1 identical over 7 bases. V lost 0 bases to trimming and J lost 11 bases; unmatched junction nucleotides: 5. Germline loops: CDR1 MRHNA, CDR2 SNTAGT. The CDR3 is made up of 13 amino acids. CDR3 sequence (DNA): TGTGCCAGCAGTGACTCCCGACAGGGCCAGCAGTATTTT. It codes for CASSDSRQGQQYF.

The rearrangement links TRBV5-1 to TRBJ1-1; a possible D gene is TRBD1 (6 bases). The CDR3 covers 15 residues. The V end lost 2 bases, the J end lost 4 bases, and 15 bases lay between the germline ends. The V gene's germline CDR1 is SGHRS and CDR2 YFSETQ. CDR3 protein: CASSLTQGSGTEAFF. The CDR3 region has the DNA TGCGCCAGCAGCTTAACCCAGGGGAGTGGCACTGAAGCTTTCTTT.

V is TRBV5-5 and J is TRBJ2-1; 8 bases are a match to TRBD2. Trimming cost V 0 bases and J 10 bases; bases outside gene matches: 9. The V gene's germline CDR1 is SGHKS and CDR2 YYEKEE (reference sequence). The CDR3 length is 15 residues. CDR3 sequence (DNA): TGTGCCAGCAGCTTGGTGGCTAGCGGGTATGGAGAGCAGTTCTTC. Its translation is CASSLVASGYGEQFF. Full variable domain (outside the CDR3, taken from reference TRBV5-5 and TRBJ2-1): DAGVTQSPTHLIKTRGQQVTLRCSPISGHKSVSWYQQVLGQGPQFIFQYYEKEERGRGNFPDRFSARQFPNYSSELNVNALLLGDSALYLCASSLVASGYGEQFFGPGTRLTVL.

The chain is built from TRBV18 and TRBJ1-2; unclear D gene. Looked up from germline, CDR1 is KGHSH and CDR2 is LQKENI. There are 15 residues in the CDR3. Trimming removed 3 bases from V and 4 bases from J, with 15 bases in between. CDR3 DNA sequence: TGTGCCAGCTCACCGTCCAGCGATCCCGGCTATGGCTACACCTTC. Translating gives CASSPSSDPGYGYTF. Supplemented by reference TRBV18 and TRBJ1-2, the full variable domain reads NAGVMQNPRHLVRRRGQEARLRCSPMKGHSHVYWYRQLPEEGLKFMVYLQKENIIDESGMPKERFSAEFPKEGPSILRIQQVVRGDSAAYFCASSPSSDPGYGYTFGSGTRLTVV.

This clone came up once. The chain uses TRBV13 and TRBJ2-5, with 12 positions matching TRBD2. The CDR3 contains 16 residues. V dropped 5 bases and J dropped 1; count of bases not matched to a gene: 5. The germline V gene encodes CDR1 PRHDT and CDR2 FYEKMQ (reference sequence). The CDR3 DNA sequence: TGTGCCAGCAGCCAATCACTAGCGGGGGGCCAAGAGACCCAGTACTTC. Translated: CASSQSLAGGQETQYF. The whole variable domain, remainder taken from reference TRBV13 and TRBJ2-5, is AAGVIQSPRHLIKEKRETATLKCYPIPRHDTVYWYQQGPGQDPQFLISFYEKMQSDKGSIPDRFSAQQFSDYHSELNMSSLELGDSALYFCASSQSLAGGQETQYFGPGTRLLVL.

The V and J genes are TRBV5-4 and TRBJ2-4; 8 positions agree with TRBD2. The germline V gene encodes CDR1 SGHNT and CDR2 YYREEE (reference sequence). CDR3 size: 16 residues. V gave up 4 bases and J gave up 0 bases; unmatched junction bases: 6. CDR3 residues: CASSPSGGIAKNIQYF. The CDR3 DNA reads TGTGCCAGCAGCCCCAGCGGGGGAATAGCCAAAAACATTCAGTACTTC.

The chain recombines TRBV18 with TRBJ2-1, with 8 bases aligning to TRBD1. Germline V gives CDR1 KGHSH, CDR2 LQKENI. V was pared by 0 bases and J by 2 bases, with 3 bases of the junction left unmatched. This CDR3 comprises 16 residues. The CDR3 loop is CASSPPGQVPYNEQFF. CDR3 bases: TGTGCCAGCTCACCACCGGGACAGGTGCCCTACAATGAGCAGTTCTTC.

This chain connects TRBV7-2 to TRBJ2-7; 8 positions agree with TRBD1. CDR1 SGHTA and CDR2 FQGNSA come from the germline V gene. This CDR3 has 14 residues. V trimming: 1 base; J trimming: 3 bases; junction bases outside the gene matches: 2. CDR3 bases: TGTGCCAGCAGCTTAGACAGGGGGGACTACGAGCAGTACTTC. Its protein product is CASSLDRGDYEQYF.

CDR3 nucleotide sequence: TGCGCCAGCAGAGAAGTCGTTAGCCGAGAGACCCAGTACTTC. This sequence encodes CASREVVSRETQYF. The gene calls are TRBV5-1 and TRBJ2-5; D gene uncertain. CDR3 length: 14 residues. The V end lost 5 bases, the J end lost 4 bases, and 15 bases lay between the germline ends. The germline gives CDR1 SGHRS, CDR2 YFSETQ.

This chain connects TRBV10-3 to TRBJ2-3; the D gene is possibly TRBD1 (6 bases). The V end lost 3 bases, the J end lost 5 bases, and 12 bases lay between the germline ends. The germline V gene has CDR1 ENHRY and CDR2 SYGVKD. The CDR3 totals 14 residues. CDR3: CAISDVGAGDTQYF. Written as DNA, the CDR3 is TGTGCCATCAGTGATGTGGGGGCGGGAGATACGCAGTATTTT.

The chain combines TRBV18 with TRBJ1-1, with D perhaps matching TRBD1 (5 bases). Trimming stripped 2 bases from V and 0 bases from J, with 10 bases between. The V gene's germline CDR1 is KGHSH and CDR2 LQKENI. The CDR3 covers 15 residues. The CDR3 loop is CASSPAGPLNTEAFF. The DNA of the CDR3 is TGTGCCAGCTCACCAGCAGGGCCTTTGAACACTGAAGCTTTCTTT.